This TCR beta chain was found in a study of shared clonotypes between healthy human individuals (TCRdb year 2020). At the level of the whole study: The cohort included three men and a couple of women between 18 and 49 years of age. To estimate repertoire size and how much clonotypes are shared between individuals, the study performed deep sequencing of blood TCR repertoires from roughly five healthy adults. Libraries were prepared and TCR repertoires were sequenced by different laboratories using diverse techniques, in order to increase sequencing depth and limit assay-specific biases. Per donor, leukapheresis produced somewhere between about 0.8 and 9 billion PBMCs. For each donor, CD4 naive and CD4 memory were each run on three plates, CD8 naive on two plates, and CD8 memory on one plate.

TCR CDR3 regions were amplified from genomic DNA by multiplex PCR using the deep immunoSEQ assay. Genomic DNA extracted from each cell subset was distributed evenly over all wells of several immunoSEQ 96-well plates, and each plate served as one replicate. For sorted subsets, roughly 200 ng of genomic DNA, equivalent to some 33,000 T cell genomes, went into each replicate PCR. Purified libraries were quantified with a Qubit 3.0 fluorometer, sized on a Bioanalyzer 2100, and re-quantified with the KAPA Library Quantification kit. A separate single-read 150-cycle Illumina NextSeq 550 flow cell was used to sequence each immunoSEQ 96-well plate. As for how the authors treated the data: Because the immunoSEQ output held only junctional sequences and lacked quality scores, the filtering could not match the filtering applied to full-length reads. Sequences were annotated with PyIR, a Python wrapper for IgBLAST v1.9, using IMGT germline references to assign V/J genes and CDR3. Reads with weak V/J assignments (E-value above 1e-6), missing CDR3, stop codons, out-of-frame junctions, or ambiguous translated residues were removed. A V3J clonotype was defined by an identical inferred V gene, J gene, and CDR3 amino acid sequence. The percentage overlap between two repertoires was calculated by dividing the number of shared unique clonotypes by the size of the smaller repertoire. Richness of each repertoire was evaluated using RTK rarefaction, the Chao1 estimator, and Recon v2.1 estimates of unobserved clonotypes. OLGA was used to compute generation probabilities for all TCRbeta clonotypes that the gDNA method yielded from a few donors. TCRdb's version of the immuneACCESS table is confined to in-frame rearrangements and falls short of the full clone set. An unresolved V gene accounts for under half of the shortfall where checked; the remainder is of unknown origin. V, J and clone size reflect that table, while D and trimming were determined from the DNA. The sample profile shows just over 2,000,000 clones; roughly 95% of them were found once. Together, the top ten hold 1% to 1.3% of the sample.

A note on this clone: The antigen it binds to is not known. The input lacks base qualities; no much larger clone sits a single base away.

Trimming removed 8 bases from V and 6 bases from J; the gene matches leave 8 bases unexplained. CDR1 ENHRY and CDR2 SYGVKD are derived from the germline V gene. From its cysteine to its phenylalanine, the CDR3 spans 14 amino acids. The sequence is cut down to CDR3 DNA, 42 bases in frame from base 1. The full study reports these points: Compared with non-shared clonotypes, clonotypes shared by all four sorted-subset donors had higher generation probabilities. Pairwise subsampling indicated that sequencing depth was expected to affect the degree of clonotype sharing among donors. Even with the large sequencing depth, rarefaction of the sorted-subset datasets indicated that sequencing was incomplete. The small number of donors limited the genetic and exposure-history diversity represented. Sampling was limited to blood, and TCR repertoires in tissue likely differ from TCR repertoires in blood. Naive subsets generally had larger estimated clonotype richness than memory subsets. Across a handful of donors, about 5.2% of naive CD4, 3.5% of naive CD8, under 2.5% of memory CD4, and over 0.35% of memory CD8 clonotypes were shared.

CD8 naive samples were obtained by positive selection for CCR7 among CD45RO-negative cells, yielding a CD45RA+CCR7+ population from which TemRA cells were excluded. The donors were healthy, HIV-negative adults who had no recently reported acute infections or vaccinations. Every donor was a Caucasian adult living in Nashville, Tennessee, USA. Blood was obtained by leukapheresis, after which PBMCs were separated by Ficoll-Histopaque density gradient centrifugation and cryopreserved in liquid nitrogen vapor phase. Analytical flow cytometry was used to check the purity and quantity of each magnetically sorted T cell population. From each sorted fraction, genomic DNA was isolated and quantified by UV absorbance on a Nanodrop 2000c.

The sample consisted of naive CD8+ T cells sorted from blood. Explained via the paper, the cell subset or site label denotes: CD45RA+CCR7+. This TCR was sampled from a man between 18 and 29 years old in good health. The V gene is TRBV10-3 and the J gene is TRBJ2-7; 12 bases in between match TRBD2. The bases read TGTGCCATCGCACGACTAGCGGGAGAGGGCGAGCAGTACTTC. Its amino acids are CAIARLAGEGEQYF.